Listed below are T cell receptor beta chains from one sample, sequenced in a study of blood T cell repertoires in COVID-19. Assay: immunoSEQ multiplex PCR; the TCRdb copy retains only in-frame clones and omits some. The table shows under 75,000 clones, with around 82% occurring only once. The material sequenced was peripheral blood. These receptors were collected from a man in his fifties or sixties with acute or convalescent COVID-19. CDR3s include the opening cysteine and the closing phenylalanine or tryptophan. The D gene is left open where the match is weak. The size entry is marked missing in some rows and otherwise reads once, few, many or a size class.

v_gene	j_gene	d_gene	abundance	CDR3nt	CDR3aa
TRBV15	TRBJ2-2	-	-	TGTGCCACCAGCTTTAACCGAGGCACCGGGGAGCTGTTTTTT	CATSFNRGTGELFF
TRBV9	TRBJ2-7	-	-	TGTGCCAGCAGCCCCCAAAGCAGGGGCGGCTACGAGCAGTACTTC	CASSPQSRGGYEQYF
TRBV27	TRBJ1-6	-	-	TGTGCCAGCAGTTTATCCCCCCCAGGGAACAATTCACCCCTCCACTTT	CASSLSPPGNNSPLHF
TRBV4-1	TRBJ2-2	TRBD1	-	TGCGCCAGCAGCCAAACACCCGACAGGGTACACGGGGAGCTGTTTTTT	CASSQTPDRVHGELFF
TRBV2	TRBJ1-5	TRBD1	-	TGTGCCAGCACAGGGGGCGGGCAGCCCCAGCATTTT	CASTGGGQPQHF
TRBV5-1	TRBJ1-1	TRBD1	-	TGCGCCAGCAGCGGGACAGCAAACACTGAAGCTTTCTTT	CASSGTANTEAFF
TRBV20-1	TRBJ2-7	TRBD1	once	TGCAGTGCTACAGACAGGGGCGAGCAGTACTTC	CSATDRGEQYF
TRBV7-8	TRBJ1-2	TRBD1	-	TGTGCCAGCAGCCACCGGGACAGAGGGGGCTACACCTTC	CASSHRDRGGYTF
TRBV2	TRBJ2-1	TRBD1	-	TGTGCCAGCAGTCGGACAGGGGAAGTAAATGAGCAGTTCTTC	CASSRTGEVNEQFF
TRBV6-2/TRBV6-3	TRBJ2-3	TRBD2	once	TGTGCCAGCAGCAGCGGGGGCACAGATACGCAGTATTTT	CASSSGGTDTQYF
TRBV19	TRBJ1-4	-	-	TGTGCCAGTAATTTTCGAGACAGGCTCAATGAAAAACTGTTTTTT	CASNFRDRLNEKLFF
TRBV19	TRBJ1-1	-	few	TGTGCCAGTAGTATAGAGAGCGTCGGCTATGACACTGAAGCTTTCTTT	CASSIESVGYDTEAFF
TRBV28	TRBJ1-4	-	-	TGTGCCAGCATCCGGGACAATAATGAAAAACTGTTTTTT	CASIRDNNEKLFF
TRBV10-3	TRBJ1-2	-	-	TGTGCCATCAGCTACAAGGGGAATGGCTACACCTTC	CAISYKGNGYTF
TRBV19	TRBJ1-1	-	-	TGTGCCAGTAGAGTGGGAGGCCCCAACACTGAAGCTTTCTTT	CASRVGGPNTEAFF
TRBV5-1	TRBJ2-3	-	-	TGCGCCAGCATGTCGTCTCCCGGGGTCACAGATACGCAGTATTTT	CASMSSPGVTDTQYF
TRBV5-1	TRBJ2-5	TRBD2	-	TGCGCCAGCAGCTCGACTAGCGTTGAAGAGACCCAGTACTTC	CASSSTSVEETQYF
TRBV7-9	TRBJ1-1	-	-	TGTGCCAGCAGCTTAACCGGGGTCGGGAGCACTGAAGCTTTCTTT	CASSLTGVGSTEAFF
TRBV9	TRBJ1-2	TRBD1	-	TGTGCCAGCAGCGATCCGAACCAGGGGGCTCCTAACTATGGCTACACCTTC	CASSDPNQGAPNYGYTF
TRBV5-4	TRBJ1-4	TRBD1	-	TGTGCCAGCAGCGAGCCGGGACAGGGGCGAGAAAAACTGTTTTTT	CASSEPGQGREKLFF
TRBV6-1	TRBJ2-2	-	-	TGTGCCAGCAGTGAATGGGGGGCCGGGGAGCTGTTTTTT	CASSEWGAGELFF
TRBV27	TRBJ2-5	-	-	TGTGCCAGCAGTTTATTGGAGGGGGGGAGAGAGACCCAGTACTTC	CASSLLEGGRETQYF
TRBV5-1	TRBJ2-1	-	-	TGCGCCAGCAGCTCGGACACGGACAATGAGCAGTTCTTC	CASSSDTDNEQFF
TRBV6-5	TRBJ2-7	TRBD1	-	TGTGCCAGCAGTTACTCAGGGACAGGGTTCTACGAGCAGTACTTC	CASSYSGTGFYEQYF
TRBV7-9	TRBJ1-4	-	-	TGTGCCAGCAGCTTAGATCAGGCAGGACTGTTTTTT	CASSLDQAGLFF
TRBV11-2	TRBJ2-1	TRBD2	-	TGTGCCAGCGGGGGGACTAGCGTGGGTGAGCAGTTCTTC	CASGGTSVGEQFF
TRBV28	TRBJ2-3	TRBD1	-	TGTGCCAGTCGGACAGGGGGCGTAAGTCCCACAGATACGCAGTATTTT	CASRTGGVSPTDTQYF